The T cell receptor beta chain under discussion was sequenced for a study of PD-1 blockade in mismatch repair-deficient tumors. Across the whole study: Patients had over 10 mismatch repair-deficient cancer types, all previously treated and progressing.

Broader study findings: Tumor-resident clones, often undetectable pretreatment in blood, expanded then contracted after pembrolizumab.

The CDR3 consists of 14 residues. Germline CDR1 is LNHNV and CDR2 is YYDKDF (reference sequence). V lost 3 bases to trimming and J lost 5 bases; unmatched junction nucleotides: 1. The TCR-sequenced patients were three responders to pembrolizumab. About this clone itself: The antigen remains unidentified.

TCRdb keeps only in-frame clones here, not all; method: immunoSEQ multiplex PCR. The data contain some 84,000 clones, approximately 84% of them singletons. The sequences come from peripheral blood, collected 12 weeks after starting pembrolizumab. This chain joins TRBV15 and TRBJ2-5, with 12 bases fitting TRBD2. This TCR was recovered from an adult with mismatch repair-deficient cancer. The CDR3 coding sequence is TGTGCCACCAGCAGGGGACTAGCGGGTGAGACCCAGTACTTC. Translation gives CATSRGLAGETQYF.